The 7 T cell receptor beta chains below were found in one sample sequenced in a study of CD8+ T cells in alopecia areata. As the sequencing template, cDNA was produced by extracting RNA and reverse transcribing it. TCRdb keeps only in-frame clones here, not all; method: immunoSEQ multiplex PCR. The sample has 100,000 to 150,000 clones, 49% seen once; the top ten hold roughly a sixth. The sequencing used CD8+ T cells sorted from blood, collected at week 0. All receptors come from a human donor with alopecia areata.

In regard to this clone: The sample holds other DNA sequences that translate to the same CDR3. This rearrangement joins TRBV7-9 to TRBJ1-2; 8 bases line up with TRBD1. This CDR3 has 14 residues. Losses at the gene ends were 0 bases for V and 4 bases for J; bases not matched to a gene: 1. Germline values: CDR1 SEHNR, CDR2 FQNEAQ (reference sequence). As DNA, the CDR3 is TGTGCCAGCAGCTTAGCTGGACAGGGCTATGGCTACACCTTC. Its protein product is CASSLAGQGYGYTF.

The V gene is TRBV14, the J gene TRBJ2-5; 9 nucleotides align to TRBD2. The germline V gene has CDR1 SGHDN and CDR2 FVKESK. This CDR3 is 15 amino acids long. The junction had 8 bases not matched to a gene; V was cut back by 4 bases and J by 5 bases. CDR3 region: CASSPLAGGTETQYF. CDR3 in DNA: TGTGCCAGCAGCCCACTGGCGGGGGGGACGGAGACCCAGTACTTC.

V and J are TRBV29-1 and TRBJ2-5; perhaps TRBD1 as D (5 bases). The germline V gene encodes CDR1 SQVTM and CDR2 ANQGSEA. The CDR3 length is 13 residues. Trimming took 1 base from V and 2 from J, leaving 8 bases between them. The chain's CDR3 is CSVEGRAQETQYF. Here the CDR3 DNA reads TGCAGCGTTGAAGGCAGGGCTCAAGAGACCCAGTACTTC. The full variable domain, with the rest looked up from reference TRBV29-1 and TRBJ2-5, is SAVISQKPSRDICQRGTSLTIQCQVDSQVTMMFWYRQQPGQSLTLIATANQGSEATYESGFVIDKFPISRPNLTFSTLTVSNMSPEDSSIYLCSVEGRAQETQYFGPGTRLLVL.

This clone has only a few counts. Different DNA sequences within this sample yield the same CDR3. The V call is TRBV5-1, the J call TRBJ1-5; the D is unclear. The V gene lost 0 bases and the J gene lost 4 bases, with 8 bases spanning the gap. Germline assignment: CDR1 SGHRS and CDR2 YFSETQ. The CDR3 loop spans 14 amino acids. The CDR3 reads CASSLEGGNQPQHF. The CDR3 region has the DNA TGCGCCAGCAGCTTGGAGGGCGGAAATCAGCCCCAGCATTTT.

The CDR3 loop reads CASSLPQTSRVLQETQYF. DNA for the CDR3: TGTGCCAGCAGCTTACCGCAGACTAGTCGGGTGCTGCAAGAGACCCAGTACTTC. The V gene is TRBV7-8, the J gene TRBJ2-5, with a possible D match to TRBD2 (6 bases). The V end lost 2 bases, the J end lost 2 bases, and 21 bases lay between the germline ends. CDR3 size: 18 residues. Germline V lookup: CDR1 SGHVS, CDR2 FQNEAQ.

The genes are TRBV19 and TRBJ2-1, with 8 bases lining up with TRBD2. Germline CDR1 is LNHDA and CDR2 is SQIVND (reference sequence). V gave up 7 bases and J gave up 5 bases; unmatched junction bases: 10. There are 15 residues in the CDR3. Here the CDR3 DNA reads TGTGCCAGTATCCCCACTAGCGGAGAACACAATGAGCAGTTCTTC. It specifies CASIPTSGEHNEQFF.

The table lists this clone with a few counts. A read error may be the cause here, since a much bigger clone is one base away. The sample contains more than one DNA sequence encoding this CDR3. This rearrangement joins TRBV7-9 to TRBJ1-2; no firm D call. The CDR3 runs to 15 residues. CDR1 and CDR2 from the germline V gene are SEHNR and FQNEAQ (reference sequence). The CDR3 coding sequence is TGCGCCAGCAGCCAAGATAGGGCCAGCGGCTATGGCTACACCTTC. This translates into CASSQDRASGYGYTF.